The 6 T cell receptor beta chains presented below share a single source sample, sequenced in a study of T-cell reconstitution after alpha-beta-depleted transplantation in children. The library targeted TCRbeta and was prepared with unique molecular identifiers. TCRdb reanalysed the PCR reads using MiXCR and keeps one entry per CDR3 protein. The data show about 600,000 distinct CDR3 sequences, with 20% to 25% seen just once and about 14% held by the top ten. The sequenced sample was PBMCs, mostly from graft donor cells, obtained 360 days after TCRalphabeta/CD19-depleted stem cell transplant. The receptor set was obtained from a boy under three years old who had a stem cell transplant for acute myeloid leukemia, so the T cells may come from the graft donor.

The V gene is TRBV20-1, the J gene TRBJ2-2; D perhaps matches TRBD1 (5 bases). CDR3 length: 14 amino acids. Germline-derived CDR1 and CDR2 are DFQATT and SNEGSKA (reference sequence). Trimming left V 1 base short and J 8 bases short, with 14 bases between. As DNA, the CDR3 is TGCAGTGCTAGAGTGCCCCAGGGTTCTGGGGAGCTGTTTTTT. Translation gives CSARVPQGSGELFF.

CDR3 sequence: CATSSSGLGQPQHF. In DNA, the CDR3 is TGTGCCACCAGCTCTTCGGGGCTCGGTCAGCCCCAGCATTTT. V gene TRBV15 combines with J gene TRBJ1-5; D may be TRBD1 (5 bases). Per germline, CDR1 LNHNV and CDR2 YYDKDF (reference sequence). V lost 5 bases to trimming and J lost 6 bases, with 14 bases between them. The CDR3 is 14 amino acids.

The V call is TRBV20-1, the J call TRBJ1-1, with D uncertain. In germline, CDR1 is DFQATT, CDR2 SNEGSKA (reference sequence). Trimming took 0 bases from V and 2 from J, leaving 10 bases between them. CDR3 size: 14 residues. The CDR3 DNA follows: TGCAGTGCTAGAGACCCACGGGGAAACACTGAAGCTTTCTTT. It yields the protein CSARDPRGNTEAFF.

This clonotype has at least ten counts. The chain recombines TRBV13 with TRBJ2-1, with TRBD2 matching over 8 bases. The CDR3 is 15 amino acids. The germline CDR1 and CDR2 sequences are PRHDT and FYEKMQ (reference sequence). Losses at the gene ends were 3 bases for V and 8 bases for J; bases not matched to a gene: 9. In nucleotides, the CDR3 is TGTGCCAGCAGCTTGAGCGGGGGAGGTGGGGATGAGCAGTTCTTC. It encodes CASSLSGGGGDEQFF.

This clonotype was seen repeatedly, ten times or more. The genes are TRBV29-1 and TRBJ1-1; tentative D call: TRBD1 (6 bases). The CDR3 covers 13 residues. V gave up 7 bases and J gave up 4 bases, with 16 bases separating them. CDR1 is SQVTM, CDR2 ANQGSEA, per germline. CDR3 region: CSGGGLWGTEAFF. The CDR3 bases are TGCAGCGGGGGGGGCCTTTGGGGCACTGAAGCTTTCTTT.

This clonotype was seen at least ten times. This rearrangement joins TRBV5-1 to TRBJ2-7; D remains unclear. CDR1 is SGHRS and CDR2 is YFSETQ in the germline V gene. This CDR3 contains 13 residues. Trimming removed 2 bases at V and 0 bases at J, with 6 bases between. This CDR3 reads CASSFDLSYEQYF. The CDR3 DNA reads TGCGCCAGCAGCTTCGATCTCTCCTACGAGCAGTACTTC.